Listed here are 13 T cell receptor beta chains from one sample, sequenced in a study of shared clonotypes between healthy human individuals. Repertoires were generated with immunoSEQ multiplex PCR, while TCRdb's copy carries only in-frame clones and drops some. The data show roughly 2.2 million clones, with approximately 90% seen just once and around 0.4% held by the top ten. Input material: naive CD4+ T cells from PBMCs. Subset here: CD45RA+ positively selected. These receptors all stem from a man younger than 35 in good health. Some clones in this sample may be carry-over from other donors' samples.

The chain employs TRBV6-6 and TRBJ1-3, with 7 positions matching TRBD1. This CDR3 is 15 amino acids long. J was trimmed by 0 bases and V by 6 bases; bases with no gene match: 5. Germline V gene sequence: CDR1 MNHNY, CDR2 SVGAGI (reference sequence). This CDR3 reads CASRIRGTSGNTIYF. The CDR3 coding sequence is TGTGCCAGCAGGATCAGGGGGACCTCTGGAAACACCATATATTTT.

In its sample, this clone was seen once. This CDR3 is CASSSSDWTSYEQYF. The CDR3, as DNA: TGTGCCAGCAGCTCCTCGGACTGGACTTCCTACGAGCAGTACTTC. J is TRBJ2-7 and V is TRBV5-4; TRBD2 might be the D (5 bases). The V and J ends lost 3 bases and 1 base respectively, with 14 bases between them. Looked up from germline, CDR1 is SGHNT and CDR2 is YYREEE (reference sequence). The CDR3 contains 15 residues.

Worth noting for this clone: The same CDR3 arises from other DNA sequences in this sample as well. The gene calls are TRBV30 and TRBJ2-5; D possibly corresponds to TRBD2 (5 bases). Germline lookup yields CDR1 GTSNPN and CDR2 SVGIG (reference sequence). This CDR3 has 12 residues. The V end lost 1 base, the J end lost 2 bases, and 5 bases lay between the germline ends. This CDR3 reads CAWSGGQETQYF. The DNA of the CDR3 is TGTGCCTGGAGTGGCGGGCAAGAGACCCAGTACTTC.

This chain uses TRBV5-4 with TRBJ2-7; TRBD1 aligns across 7 bases. After removal of 4 bases from V and 10 bases from J, the junction contained 5 bases not matched to a gene. From germline, CDR1 is SGHNT and CDR2 YYREEE (reference sequence). The CDR3 sequence is 11 residues long. The CDR3 is CASSLQGDQYF. DNA of the CDR3: TGTGCCAGCAGCCTCCAGGGGGATCAGTACTTC.

V is TRBV11-2 and J is TRBJ2-1, with D unclear. The ends were cut back, 2 bases at V and 0 bases at J, with 8 bases in the middle. There are 15 residues in the CDR3. CDR1 and CDR2 from the germline V gene are SGHAT and FQNNGV. The CDR3 loop is CASSLYQVSYNEQFF. The CDR3 DNA reads as TGTGCCAGCAGCTTATATCAGGTCTCCTACAATGAGCAGTTCTTC.

Notes on this clone: The sample holds other DNA sequences that translate to the same CDR3. This sequence joins TRBV18 and TRBJ2-3, with 13 bases aligning to TRBD2. The trim removed 4 bases at V and 4 bases at J, leaving 2 bases unmatched. The V gene's germline CDR1 is KGHSH and CDR2 LQKENI. This CDR3 contains 15 residues. DNA for the CDR3: TGTGCCAGCTCACTACTAGCGGGAGGGCCAGATACGCAGTATTTT. Translating gives CASSLLAGGPDTQYF.

This clone was observed once. This chain uses TRBV28 with TRBJ2-7; 7 bases align to TRBD1. This CDR3 contains 19 residues. V dropped 1 base and J dropped 4; count of bases not matched to a gene: 19. CDR1 and CDR2 (germline): MDHEN, SYDVKM. The CDR3 DNA sequence: TGTGCCAGCAGTTTATTCGGCGTTGGAGTGAGACAGGGTTTTTACGAGCAGTACTTC. The encoded protein is CASSLFGVGVRQGFYEQYF. Together with reference TRBV28 and TRBJ2-7, the CDR3 gives the full variable domain: DVKVTQSSRYLVKRTGEKVFLECVQDMDHENMFWYRQDPGLGLRLIYFSYDVKMKEKGDIPEGYSVSREKKERFSLILESASTNQTSMYLCASSLFGVGVRQGFYEQYFGPGTRLTVT.

The chain couples TRBV29-1 to TRBJ2-5; D is perhaps TRBD1 (6 bases). CDR3 length equals 14 residues. Germline V gives CDR1 SQVTM, CDR2 ANQGSEA. Trimming took off 5 bases at V and 1 base at J, with 14 bases between the two ends. CDR3 in amino acids: CSVLDSLTQETQYF. The CDR3 DNA is TGCAGCGTTCTGGACAGCTTAACCCAAGAGACCCAGTACTTC. Complete variable domain (other parts from reference TRBV29-1 and TRBJ2-5): SAVISQKPSRDICQRGTSLTIQCQVDSQVTMMFWYRQQPGQSLTLIATANQGSEATYESGFVIDKFPISRPNLTFSTLTVSNMSPEDSSIYLCSVLDSLTQETQYFGPGTRLLVL.

The rearrangement joins TRBV5-1 to TRBJ1-6, with 8 nucleotides matching TRBD1. CDR3 length equals 12 residues. CDR1 is SGHRS and CDR2 is YFSETQ in the germline V gene. The V and J ends lost 4 bases and 13 bases, in that order; junction bases with no gene match: 4. CDR3 in DNA: TGCGCCAGCAGCCCAGGGGGCCTCCCCCTCCACTTT. It codes for CASSPGGLPLHF.

The chain links TRBV2 to TRBJ2-5; 7 nucleotides align to TRBD2. V shed 8 bases and J 5 bases; nucleotides not matched to a gene: 11. CDR1 is SNHLY and CDR2 is FYNNEI in the germline V gene. The CDR3 sequence is 14 residues long. The CDR3 here is CASSEGGRGETQYF. The CDR3 bases are TGTGCCAGCTCGGAGGGCGGGAGAGGGGAGACCCAGTACTTC.

The chain employs TRBV7-9 and TRBJ2-7; TRBD2 agrees at 7 bases. J lost 2 bases, V lost 6 bases, and 13 bases had no gene match. The CDR3 loop spans 16 amino acids. The germline V gene encodes CDR1 SEHNR and CDR2 FQNEAQ (reference sequence). This chain's CDR3 is CASSYGGGSSAYEQYF. For the CDR3, the DNA is TGTGCCAGCAGTTACGGAGGCGGGAGTAGCGCCTACGAGCAGTACTTC.

This clone has more than one count but fewer than ten. The V call is TRBV30, the J call TRBJ1-5; 9 bases are a match to TRBD1. This CDR3 spans 14 amino acids. V lost 3 bases and J lost 7; bases outside the gene matches: 7. Germline V gene sequence: CDR1 GTSNPN, CDR2 SVGIG (reference sequence). CDR3 residues: CAWREDRGNQPQHF. The CDR3 DNA sequence: TGTGCCTGGAGAGAGGACAGGGGAAACCAGCCCCAGCATTTT.

The V and J genes are TRBV15 and TRBJ2-3, with 9 bases lining up with TRBD1. V gave up 2 bases and J gave up 6 bases; unmatched junction bases: 9. Germline loops: CDR1 LNHNV, CDR2 YYDKDF (reference sequence). This CDR3 spans 16 amino acids. CDR3 DNA sequence: TGTGCCACCAGCAGATCTAACAGGGGGCTGTACGATACGCAGTATTTT. Residues: CATSRSNRGLYDTQYF.